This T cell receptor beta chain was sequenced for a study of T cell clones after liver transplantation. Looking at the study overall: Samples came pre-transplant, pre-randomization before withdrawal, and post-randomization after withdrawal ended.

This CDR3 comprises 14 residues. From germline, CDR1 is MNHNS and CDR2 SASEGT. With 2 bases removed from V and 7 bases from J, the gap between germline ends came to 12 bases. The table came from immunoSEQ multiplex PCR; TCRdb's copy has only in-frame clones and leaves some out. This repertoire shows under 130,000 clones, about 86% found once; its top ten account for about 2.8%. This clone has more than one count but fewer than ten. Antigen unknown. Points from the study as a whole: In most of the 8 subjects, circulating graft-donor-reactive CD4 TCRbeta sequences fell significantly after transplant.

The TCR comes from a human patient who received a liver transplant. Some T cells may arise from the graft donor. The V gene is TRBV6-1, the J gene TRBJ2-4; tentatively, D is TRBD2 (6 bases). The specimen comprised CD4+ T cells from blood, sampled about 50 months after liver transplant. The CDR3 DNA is TGTGCCAGCAGTGAAATTCGGGGGAGGAACATTCAGTACTTC. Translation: CASSEIRGRNIQYF.